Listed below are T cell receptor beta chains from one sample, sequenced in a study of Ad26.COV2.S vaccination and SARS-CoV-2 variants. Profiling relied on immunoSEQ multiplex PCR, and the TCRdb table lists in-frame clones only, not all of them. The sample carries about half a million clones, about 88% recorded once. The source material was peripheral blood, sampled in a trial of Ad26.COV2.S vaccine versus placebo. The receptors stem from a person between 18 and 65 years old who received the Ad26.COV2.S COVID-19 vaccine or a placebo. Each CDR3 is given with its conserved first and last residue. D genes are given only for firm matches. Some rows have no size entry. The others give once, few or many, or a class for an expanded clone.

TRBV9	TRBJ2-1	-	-	TGTGCCAGCAGCGTATTTCAGGAGACAACTTTCAATGAGCAGTTCTTC	CASSVFQETTFNEQFF
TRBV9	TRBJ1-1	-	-	TGTGCCAGCAGCGCAAACCGGGACCCGGGGCGGGACACTGAAGCTTTCTTT	CASSANRDPGRDTEAFF
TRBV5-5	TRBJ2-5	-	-	TGTGCCAGCAGCCCGGGACTTACCCAAGAGACCCAGTACTTC	CASSPGLTQETQYF
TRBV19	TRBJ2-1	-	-	TGTGCCAGTAACTCCCCAGGGCTAGTCGTCGGTGAGCAGTTCTTC	CASNSPGLVVGEQFF
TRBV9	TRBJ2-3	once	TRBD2	TGTGCCAGCAGCAACCTAGCGGGAGGGAGGGATACGCAGTATTTT	CASSNLAGGRDTQYF
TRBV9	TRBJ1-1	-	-	TGTGCCAGCAGCCTCAGTCCAGAGCCGTACACTGAAGCTTTCTTT	CASSLSPEPYTEAFF
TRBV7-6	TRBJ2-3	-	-	TGTGCCAGCAGCTTATCGGGGCGGACAATTGATCAAGATACGCAGTATTTT	CASSLSGRTIDQDTQYF
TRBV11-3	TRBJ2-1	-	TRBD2	TGTGCCAGCAGCTTAGATGGCGGGGGGGCCGGTGAGCAGTTCTTC	CASSLDGGGAGEQFF
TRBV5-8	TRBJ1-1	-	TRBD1	TGTGCCAGCAGCTACGGACAGGGGCCGCGCTTCACTGAAGCTTTCTTT	CASSYGQGPRFTEAFF
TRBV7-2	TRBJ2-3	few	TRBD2	TGTGCCAGCAGCTTTGGACCGCTAGCGGGTGAGACGCAGTATTTT	CASSFGPLAGETQYF
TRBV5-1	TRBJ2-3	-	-	TGCGCCAGCAGGGACCTTACCACAGATACGCAGTATTTT	CASRDLTTDTQYF
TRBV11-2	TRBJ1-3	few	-	TGTGCCAGCAGCTTAGGGGGCGCAGGGGAATTAAACACCATATATTTT	CASSLGGAGELNTIYF
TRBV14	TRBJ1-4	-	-	TGTGCCAGCAGCCAACAGATGGGTGATGAAAAACTGTTTTTT	CASSQQMGDEKLFF
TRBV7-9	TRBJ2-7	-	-	TGTGCCAGCAGCTCGGAAGTCTACGAGCAGTACTTC	CASSSEVYEQYF
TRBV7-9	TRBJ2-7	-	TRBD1	TGTGCCAGCAGCTTAGTTCCGATGGCCGGACAGGGAGGCTACGAGCAGTACTTC	CASSLVPMAGQGGYEQYF
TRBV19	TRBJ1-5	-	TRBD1	TGTGCCAGTAATAGTCCCGGGACAGGGGGGGCCGAAGGCAATCAGCCCCAGCATTTT	CASNSPGTGGAEGNQPQHF
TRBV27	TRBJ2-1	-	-	TGTGCCAGCAGTTTAGGGGCGAGCGAGCAGTTCTTC	CASSLGASEQFF
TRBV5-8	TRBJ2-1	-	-	TGTGCCAGCAGCTTCCCGCTAACTCCTCTTCTAAATGAGCAGTTCTTC	CASSFPLTPLLNEQFF
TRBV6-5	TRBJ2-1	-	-	TGTGCCAGCAGGGGAACAGTTTACAATGAGCAGTTCTTC	CASRGTVYNEQFF
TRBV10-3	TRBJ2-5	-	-	TGTGCCATCGGCTCAATCCCAGAGACCCAGTACTTC	CAIGSIPETQYF
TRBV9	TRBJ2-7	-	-	TGTGCCAGCAGCGCAGGGGCCCAGGGTTTGGCCTACGAGCAGTACTTC	CASSAGAQGLAYEQYF
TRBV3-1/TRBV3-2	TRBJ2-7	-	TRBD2	TGTGCCAGCAGCCAGGGGACTAGCGGGGCCTACGAGCAGTACTTC	CASSQGTSGAYEQYF
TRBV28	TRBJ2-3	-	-	TGTGCCAGCAGTTTAGTCCTCAAGTTATCGGGCACAGATACGCAGTATTTT	CASSLVLKLSGTDTQYF
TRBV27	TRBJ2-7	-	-	TGTGCCAGCAGTTGGGGCAGGGGCACCGCCGAGCAGTACTTC	CASSWGRGTAEQYF
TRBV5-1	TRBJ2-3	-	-	TGCGCCAGCAGCCCTGGAGTGGGCCTTGGGGATACGCAGTATTTT	CASSPGVGLGDTQYF
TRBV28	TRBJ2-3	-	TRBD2	TGTGCCATCGGACTAGCGGGAGAGGATACGCAGTATTTT	CAIGLAGEDTQYF
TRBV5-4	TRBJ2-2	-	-	TGTGCCAGCAGCCCTTGGGGCCCTACCGGGGAGCTGTTTTTT	CASSPWGPTGELFF
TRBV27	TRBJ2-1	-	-	TGTGCCAGCAGTTTACAGAGGGGCGGTGAGCAGTTCTTC	CASSLQRGGEQFF
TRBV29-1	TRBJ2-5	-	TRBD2	TGCAGCGCCGACCGTGGGCTAGCGGGACAAGAGACCCAGTACTTC	CSADRGLAGQETQYF
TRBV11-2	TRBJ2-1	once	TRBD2	TGTGCCAGCAGCTTAGAAACACTAGCGGGAGCCTACAATGAGCAGTTCTTC	CASSLETLAGAYNEQFF
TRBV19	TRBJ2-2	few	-	TGTGCCAGTAGTAGCGACAGCACCGGGGAGCTGTTTTTT	CASSSDSTGELFF
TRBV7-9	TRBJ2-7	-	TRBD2	TGTGCCAGCAGCTTGGGGGGGATCTACGAGCAGTACTTC	CASSLGGIYEQYF
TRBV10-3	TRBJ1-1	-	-	TGTGCCATCACAAGACAGGTCTTTACTGAAGCTTTCTTT	CAITRQVFTEAFF
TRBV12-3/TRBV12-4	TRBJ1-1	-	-	TGTGCCAGCAGTTTAAACGCAGGGAGGGCTTTCTTT	CASSLNAGRAFF
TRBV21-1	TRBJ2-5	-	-	TGTGCCAGCAGCAAAGACAGGGCTCACATACAAGAGACCCAGTACTTC	CASSKDRAHIQETQYF
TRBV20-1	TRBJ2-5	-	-	TGCAGTGCTAGTTCAGGGGGGCAAGAGACCCAGTACTTC	CSASSGGQETQYF
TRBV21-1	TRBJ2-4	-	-	TGTGCCAGCAGCAAAGTTACGGGGGCTCCCACCGTAGCCAAAAACATTCAGTACTTC	CASSKVTGAPTVAKNIQYF
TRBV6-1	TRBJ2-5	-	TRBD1	TGTGCCAGCAGTGATCGGGTGGGACAGGGAAAAGAGACCCAGTACTTC	CASSDRVGQGKETQYF
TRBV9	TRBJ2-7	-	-	TGTGCCAGCAGCGTTAGGCGGGACGGGTCGTTCTACGAGCAGTACTTC	CASSVRRDGSFYEQYF
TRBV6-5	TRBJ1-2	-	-	TGTGCCAGCAGCCCACTCGGGTGGGGGCCCGGCTACACCTTC	CASSPLGWGPGYTF
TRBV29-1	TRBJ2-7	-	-	TGCAGCGTTGGTCAGGGGAACGAGCAGTACTTC	CSVGQGNEQYF
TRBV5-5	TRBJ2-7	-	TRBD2	TGTGCCAGCAGCTTGGCCGCGACTAGCGGGGACACGTACGAGCAGTACTTC	CASSLAATSGDTYEQYF
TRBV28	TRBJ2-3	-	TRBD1	TGTGCCAGCGCCAGACAGGGGACAGATACGCAGTATTTT	CASARQGTDTQYF